This TCR beta chain was recorded in a study of T cell responses to AZD1222 COVID-19 vaccine. General study findings and limits: Targets within unmutated variant regions were reportedly found for nearly half of spike-specific TCRs. Researchers took repertoire samples only after the peak T cell response had come.

Worth noting for this clone: Its antigen is not identified.

Profiled with immunoSEQ multiplex PCR; TCRdb holds only in-frame clones, not every one. The data hold around 150,000 clones, with under 95% observed a single time. Second doses at about 4 or about 12 weeks were pooled. The source was peripheral blood, collected 28 days after the second AZD1222 dose. This clonotype was obtained from an adult who received the AZD1222 COVID-19 vaccine.

The CDR3 DNA reads as TGTGCCAGTGGACAGGGACAGCCCCAGCATTTT. As protein: CASGQGQPQHF. The rearrangement links TRBV19 to TRBJ1-5; 8 nucleotides match TRBD1. With V trimmed by 8 bases and J by 7 bases, 1 base remained unmatched. The length of the CDR3 is 11 residues. Germline-derived CDR1 and CDR2 are LNHDA and SQIVND (reference sequence). The variable domain in full, with the rest retrieved from reference TRBV19 and TRBJ1-5, is DGGITQSPKYLFRKEGQNVTLSCEQNLNHDAMYWYRQDPGQGLRLIYYSQIVNDFQKGDIAEGYSVSREKKESFPLTVTSAQKNPTAFYLCASGQGQPQHFGDGTRLSIL.